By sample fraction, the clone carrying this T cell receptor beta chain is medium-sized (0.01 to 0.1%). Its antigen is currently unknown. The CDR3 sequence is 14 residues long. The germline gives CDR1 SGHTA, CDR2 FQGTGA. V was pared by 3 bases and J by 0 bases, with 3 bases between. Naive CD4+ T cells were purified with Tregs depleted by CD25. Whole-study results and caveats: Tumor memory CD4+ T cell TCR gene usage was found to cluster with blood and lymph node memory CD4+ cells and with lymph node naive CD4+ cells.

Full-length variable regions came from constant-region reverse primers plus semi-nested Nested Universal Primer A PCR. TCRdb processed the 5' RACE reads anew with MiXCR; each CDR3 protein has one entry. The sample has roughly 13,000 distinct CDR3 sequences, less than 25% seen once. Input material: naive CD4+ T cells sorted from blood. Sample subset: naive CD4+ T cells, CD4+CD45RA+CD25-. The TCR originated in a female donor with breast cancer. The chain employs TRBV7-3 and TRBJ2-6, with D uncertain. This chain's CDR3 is CASSFSSGANVLTF. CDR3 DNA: TGTGCCAGCAGCTTCAGCTCTGGGGCCAACGTCCTGACTTTC.